Each of the 2 T cell receptor beta chains below was sequenced from the same sample in a study of T cell repertoires in cytomegalovirus infection. One entry per CDR3 protein, called by TCRdb with MiXCR from the reads. The table has some 57,000 distinct CDR3 sequences, more than 25% seen once. The antigens of these receptors remain unknown. The source material was PBMCs, sequenced either directly or after in vitro stimulation (not recorded which). The receptors come from a human donor in good health (CMV status not recorded). Some clones in this sample may be carry-over from other donors' samples.

V usage is TRBV20-1 and J usage is TRBJ2-3; perhaps TRBD2 as D (6 bases). V was cut by 3 bases and J by 0 bases, with 13 bases left in between. The CDR3 runs 15 residues. CDR1 DFQATT and CDR2 SNEGSKA come from the germline V gene (reference sequence). DNA of the CDR3: TGCAGTGCTAGGGGTAGCGGCCTGAGCACAGATACGCAGTATTTT. Amino acids: CSARGSGLSTDTQYF.

This clonotype has just a few counts. The V gene is TRBV7-2, the J gene TRBJ1-3; D uncertain. With 0 bases removed from V and 4 bases from J, the gap between germline ends came to 10 bases. This CDR3 is 15 amino acids long. Germline CDR1 and CDR2: SGHTA and FQGNSA. CDR3 in DNA: TGTGCCAGCAGCTTAGCGGGATTGGTGGGAAACACCATATATTTT. It encodes CASSLAGLVGNTIYF.